The entry below describes one TCR beta chain. This specimen comes from a study of blood T cell repertoires in COVID-19. Overall study: Some COVID-19 samples were acute and others convalescent; all came from the United States, Italy and Spain. In each case, the material was cDNA or gDNA derived from T cells, B-cell-depleted T cells, or PBMCs.

Authors' processing steps: Estimated nucleated cell counts came from reference gene primer amplification. The data were produced by immunoSEQ multiplex PCR, yet TCRdb's version contains in-frame clones alone and is incomplete. V, J and clone size reflect that table, while D and trimming were determined from the DNA. The sample consists of a few hundred thousand clones, 80% to 85% of them appearing once. The clonotype was recovered from a young woman who had recovered from COVID-19. The sequenced material came from peripheral blood.

In nucleotides, the CDR3 is TGTGCCAGCAGCTTACGAGACAGGGAGAATTCACCCCTCCACTTT. This encodes CASSLRDRENSPLHF. J is TRBJ1-6 and V is TRBV7-3; 7 positions agree with TRBD1. The CDR3 sequence is 15 residues long. After removal of 2 bases from V and 7 bases from J, the junction contained 5 bases not matched to a gene. The germline V gene encodes CDR1 SGHTA and CDR2 FQGTGA.